Listed below are T cell receptor beta chains from one sample, sequenced in a study of blood T cell repertoires in COVID-19. Method: immunoSEQ multiplex PCR; TCRdb's copy keeps in-frame clones and lacks some. Of 150,000 to 200,000 clones in the sample, 65% to 85% were seen once. Source material: PBMCs or T cells enriched from blood (not recorded which). These receptors were collected from a woman aged 25 to 39 who had been exposed to COVID-19. Each CDR3 is given with its conserved first and last residue. Fields, in order: J gene, V gene, D gene, clone size, CDR3 protein, CDR3 DNA. The D gene is left open where the match is weak. The size field is filled for only some rows; it gives once, few, many or a size class.

>TRBJ2-1|TRBV3-1/TRBV3-2|-|few
CASSQDRGGYNEQFF
TGTGCCAGCAGCCAAGACCGGGGAGGTTACAATGAGCAGTTCTTC
>TRBJ2-2|TRBV15|-|-
CATSEVGGEAGELFF
TGTGCCACCAGCGAGGTGGGTGGGGAGGCCGGGGAGCTGTTTTTT
>TRBJ1-2|TRBV4-1|TRBD1|-
CASSQAQGNYGYTF
TGCGCCAGCAGCCAAGCACAGGGGAACTATGGCTACACCTTC
>TRBJ2-3|TRBV7-9|-|-
CASSLVAWQYRTDTQYF
TGTGCCAGCAGCTTAGTCGCCTGGCAGTACCGCACAGATACGCAGTATTTT
>TRBJ1-5|TRBV7-3|-|once
CASSVGGGGNQPQHF
TGTGCCAGCAGTGTGGGAGGCGGGGGCAATCAGCCCCAGCATTTT
>TRBJ1-6|TRBV19|TRBD1|once
CASSKQSGTDNSPLHF
TGTGCCAGTAGTAAGCAATCCGGGACAGATAATTCACCCCTCCACTTT
>TRBJ1-2|TRBV5-1|-|-
CASSLRTDYGYTF
TGCGCCAGCAGCTTGCGGACAGACTATGGCTACACCTTC
>TRBJ1-4|TRBV6-5|-|few
CASSLGGAELFF
TGTGCCAGCAGTCTTGGGGGGGCTGAACTGTTTTTT
>TRBJ2-2|TRBV28|-|-
CASSPRSPPNTGELFF
TGTGCCAGCAGCCCACGGTCCCCGCCGAACACCGGGGAGCTGTTTTTT
>TRBJ1-1|TRBV27|TRBD1|-
CASRGSDRARYGAFF
TGTGCCAGCAGGGGCTCCGACAGGGCGAGGTATGGAGCTTTCTTT
>TRBJ2-5|TRBV4-1|-|-
CASSQEGQVETQYF
TGCGCCAGCAGCCAAGAGGGTCAGGTTGAGACCCAGTACTTC
>TRBJ2-2|TRBV9|TRBD2|-
CASSVPQTSAWGGELFF
TGTGCCAGCAGCGTACCCCAGACTAGCGCGTGGGGCGGGGAGCTGTTTTTT
>TRBJ1-5|TRBV5-1|-|-
CASSFTGSSNQPQHF
TGCGCCAGCAGCTTTACGGGTTCAAGCAATCAGCCCCAGCATTTT
>TRBJ2-7|TRBV7-2|-|-
CASSLARAKGYEQYF
TGTGCCAGCAGCTTAGCCAGGGCCAAGGGCTACGAGCAGTACTTC
>TRBJ2-2|TRBV5-1|TRBD2|-
CASSLVAGVLGELFF
TGCGCCAGCAGCTTGGTGGCGGGGGTTCTCGGGGAGCTGTTTTTT
>TRBJ2-7|TRBV10-3|-|-
CAISDYPNSYEQYF
TGTGCCATCAGTGACTACCCCAACAGCTACGAGCAGTACTTC
>TRBJ2-3|TRBV3-1/TRBV3-2|TRBD2|once
CASSPAPRGGGRYF
TGTGCCAGCAGCCCAGCCCCACGGGGCGGGGGACGGTATTTT
>TRBJ1-2|TRBV9|-|few
CASSSHGGPYGYTF
TGTGCCAGCAGCTCCCACGGGGGGCCCTATGGCTACACCTTC
>TRBJ1-2|TRBV3-1/TRBV3-2|TRBD1|-
CASSPETGYGYTF
TGTGCCAGCAGCCCTGAGACAGGGTATGGCTACACCTTC
>TRBJ1-5|TRBV2|-|-
CASRTGPNFLSNQPQHF
TGTGCCAGCAGGACAGGTCCCAACTTCCTTAGCAATCAGCCCCAGCATTTT
>TRBJ2-5|TRBV5-1|-|-
CASSITGQGETQYF
TGCGCCAGCAGCATAACAGGGCAGGGAGAGACCCAGTACTTC
>TRBJ1-1|TRBV10-3|-|-
CAISGSGETEAFF
TGTGCCATCAGCGGGTCAGGGGAGACTGAAGCTTTCTTT
>TRBJ1-4|TRBV5-4|-|-
CASSLAGGLGEKLFF
TGTGCCAGCAGCTTGGCGGGGGGGCTGGGTGAAAAACTGTTTTTT
>TRBJ1-1|TRBV6-5|-|-
CASTTIMNTEAFF
TGTGCCAGCACTACGATCATGAACACTGAAGCTTTCTTT
>TRBJ2-5|TRBV30|-|-
CAWSVGGGDLETQYF
TGTGCCTGGAGTGTAGGGGGGGGCGATTTGGAGACCCAGTACTTC
>TRBJ1-2|TRBV7-6|TRBD1|-
CASSSGRTGDGYTF
TGTGCCAGCAGCTCGGGACGGACAGGGGATGGCTACACCTTC
>TRBJ2-7|TRBV7-9|-|-
CASSPIGGKGAYEQYF
TGTGCCAGCAGCCCTATCGGAGGGAAGGGCGCCTACGAGCAGTACTTC
>TRBJ1-1|TRBV19|TRBD1|-
CASSPTTGFGTEAFF
TGTGCCAGTAGTCCAACGACAGGGTTTGGCACTGAAGCTTTCTTT
>TRBJ1-5|TRBV7-2|TRBD1|-
CASSLALDRGNQPQHF
TGTGCCAGCAGCTTAGCTTTAGACAGGGGCAATCAGCCCCAGCATTTT
>TRBJ2-3|TRBV6-4|TRBD1|-
CASSEITGGDTQYF
TGTGCCAGCAGTGAAATTACAGGGGGAGATACGCAGTATTTT
>TRBJ1-1|TRBV6-5|-|-
CASRAGLEAFF
TGTGCCAGCAGAGCAGGGCTTGAAGCTTTCTTT
>TRBJ1-1|TRBV28|-|-
CASSFMGGTEAFF
TGTGCCAGCAGTTTCATGGGGGGCACTGAAGCTTTCTTT
>TRBJ2-2|TRBV9|-|once
CASSVPLSTGELFF
TGTGCCAGCAGCGTACCTCTCTCCACCGGGGAGCTGTTTTTT
>TRBJ1-2|TRBV7-9|-|-
CASSWLVDYGYTF
TGTGCCAGCAGCTGGCTTGTCGACTATGGCTACACCTTC
>TRBJ2-2|TRBV12-5|TRBD2|once
CASGLVTGLAMTGELFF
TGTGCTAGTGGTTTGGTAACGGGACTAGCAATGACCGGGGAGCTGTTTTTT
>TRBJ1-2|TRBV5-5|-|-
CASSFGRGRANYGYTF
TGTGCCAGCAGCTTTGGCAGGGGACGAGCTAACTATGGCTACACCTTC
>TRBJ1-2|TRBV2|TRBD1|-
CASYRDRAGYTF
TGTGCCAGCTACCGCGACAGGGCTGGCTACACCTTC
>TRBJ1-2|TRBV7-3|-|-
CASSPNGGIGGYTF
TGTGCCAGCAGCCCAAATGGGGGGATTGGAGGCTACACCTTC
>TRBJ1-5|TRBV10-2|-|-
CASSDSTGRWDQPQHF
TGCGCCAGCAGTGACTCGACAGGTCGGTGGGATCAGCCCCAGCATTTT
>TRBJ2-7|TRBV10-3|-|-
CAISELGGGRQLYEQYF
TGTGCCATCAGTGAGCTCGGTGGGGGCAGGCAGCTCTACGAGCAGTACTTC
>TRBJ1-4|TRBV27|TRBD1|-
CASSSLQGLDEKLFF
TGTGCCAGCAGTTCCCTACAGGGGCTTGATGAAAAACTGTTTTTT
>TRBJ1-5|TRBV3-1/TRBV3-2|TRBD1|-
CASSLRWAGGGEPQHF
TGTGCCAGCAGCCTAAGGTGGGCAGGGGGAGGTGAGCCCCAGCATTTT
>TRBJ2-1|TRBV30|TRBD1|-
CAWDRGNEQFF
TGTGCCTGGGACAGGGGTAATGAGCAGTTCTTC
>TRBJ2-3|TRBV5-1|TRBD2|-
CASSLNVATSGLSTDTQYF
TGCGCCAGCAGCTTGAATGTAGCTACTAGCGGGCTTAGCACAGATACGCAGTATTTT
>TRBJ2-7|TRBV18|-|-
CASSPPSPPNYEQYF
TGTGCCAGCTCACCACCGAGTCCCCCGAACTACGAGCAGTACTTC